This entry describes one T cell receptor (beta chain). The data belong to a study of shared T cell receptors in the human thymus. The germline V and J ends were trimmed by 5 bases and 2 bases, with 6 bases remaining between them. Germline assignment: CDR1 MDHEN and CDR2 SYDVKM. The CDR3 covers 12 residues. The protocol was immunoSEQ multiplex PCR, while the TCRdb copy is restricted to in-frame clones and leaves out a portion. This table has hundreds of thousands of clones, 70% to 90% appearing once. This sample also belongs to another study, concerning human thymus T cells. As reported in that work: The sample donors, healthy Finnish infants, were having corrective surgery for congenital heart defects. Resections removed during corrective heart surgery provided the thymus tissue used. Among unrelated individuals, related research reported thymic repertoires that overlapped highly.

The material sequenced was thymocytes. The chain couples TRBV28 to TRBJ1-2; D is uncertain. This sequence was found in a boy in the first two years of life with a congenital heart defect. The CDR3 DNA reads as TGTGCCAGCAGTCCACGGAACTATGGCTACACCTTC. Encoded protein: CASSPRNYGYTF.